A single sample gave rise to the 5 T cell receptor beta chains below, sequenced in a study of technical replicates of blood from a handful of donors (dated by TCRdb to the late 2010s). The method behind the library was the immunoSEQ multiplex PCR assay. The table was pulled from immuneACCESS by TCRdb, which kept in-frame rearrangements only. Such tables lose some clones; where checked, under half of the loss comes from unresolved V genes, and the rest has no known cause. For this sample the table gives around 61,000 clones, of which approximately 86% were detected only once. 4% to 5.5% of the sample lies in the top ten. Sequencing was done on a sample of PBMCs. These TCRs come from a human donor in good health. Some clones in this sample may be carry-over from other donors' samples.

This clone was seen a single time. CDR3 residues: CASSYSRALKTQYF. DNA for the CDR3: TGTGCCAGCAGTTACAGTCGAGCCCTGAAGACCCAGTACTTC. The V and J genes are TRBV6-5 and TRBJ2-5; D is undetermined. The CDR3 runs 14 residues. Per germline, CDR1 MNHEY and CDR2 SVGAGI. V shed 2 bases and J shed 6 bases, with 13 bases lying between them.

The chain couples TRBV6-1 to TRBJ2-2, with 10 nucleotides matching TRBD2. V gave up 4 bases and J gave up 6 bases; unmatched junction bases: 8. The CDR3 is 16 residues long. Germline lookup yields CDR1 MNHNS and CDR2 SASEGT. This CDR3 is CASSVALAGIAGELFF. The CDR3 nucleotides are TGTGCCAGCAGTGTAGCACTAGCGGGAATTGCCGGGGAGCTGTTTTTT.

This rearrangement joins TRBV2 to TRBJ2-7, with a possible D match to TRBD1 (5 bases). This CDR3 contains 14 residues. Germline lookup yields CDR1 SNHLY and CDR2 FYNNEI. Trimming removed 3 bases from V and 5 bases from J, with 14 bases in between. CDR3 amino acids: CASSEGREIDEQYF. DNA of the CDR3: TGTGCCAGCAGTGAGGGCAGGGAAATCGACGAGCAGTACTTC.

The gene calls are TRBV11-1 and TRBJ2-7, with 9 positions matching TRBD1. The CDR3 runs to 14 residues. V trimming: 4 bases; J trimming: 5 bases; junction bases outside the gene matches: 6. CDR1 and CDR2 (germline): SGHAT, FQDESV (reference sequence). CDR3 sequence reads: CASSSRDRDHEQYF. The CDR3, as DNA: TGTGCCAGCAGCTCCCGGGACAGGGACCACGAGCAGTACTTC.

The CDR3 bases are TGTGCCAGCAGCTTAACATCCCTCGTCGAGCAGTACTTC. The encoded protein is CASSLTSLVEQYF. The V and J genes are TRBV11-2 and TRBJ2-7, with D uncertain. Germline CDR1 is SGHAT and CDR2 is FQNNGV. The CDR3 spans 13 residues. V was pared by 2 bases and J by 6 bases, with 11 bases between.